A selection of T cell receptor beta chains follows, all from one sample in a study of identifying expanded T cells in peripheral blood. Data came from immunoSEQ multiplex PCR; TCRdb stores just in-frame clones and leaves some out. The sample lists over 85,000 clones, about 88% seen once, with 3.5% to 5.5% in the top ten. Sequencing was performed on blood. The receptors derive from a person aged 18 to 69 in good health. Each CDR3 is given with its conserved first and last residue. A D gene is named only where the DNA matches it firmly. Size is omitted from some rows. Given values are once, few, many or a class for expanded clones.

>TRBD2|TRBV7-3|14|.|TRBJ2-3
CASSPLGGGDTQYF
TGTGCCAGCAGCCCCCTCGGGGGGGGAGATACGCAGTATTTT
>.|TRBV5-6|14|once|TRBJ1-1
CASSTGTMNTEAFF
TGTGCCAGCAGTACCGGGACAATGAACACTGAAGCTTTCTTT
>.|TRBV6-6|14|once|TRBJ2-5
CASSSGRNQETQYF
TGTGCCAGCAGTTCGGGCCGAAATCAAGAGACCCAGTACTTC
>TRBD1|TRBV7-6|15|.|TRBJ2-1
CASSLDNRGFDEQFF
TGTGCCAGCAGCTTAGATAACAGGGGGTTCGATGAGCAGTTCTTC
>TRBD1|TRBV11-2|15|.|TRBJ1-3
CASSPGTGRGNTIYF
TGTGCCAGCAGCCCTGGGACAGGGAGGGGAAACACCATATATTTT
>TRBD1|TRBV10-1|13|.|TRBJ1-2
CASSRDSNYGYTF
TGCGCCAGCAGCCGGGACAGCAACTATGGCTACACCTTC
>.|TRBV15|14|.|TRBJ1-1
CATSPQTGNTEAFF
TGTGCCACCAGCCCCCAGACAGGGAACACTGAAGCTTTCTTT
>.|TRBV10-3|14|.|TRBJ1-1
CAISEVGAGTEAFF
TGTGCCATCAGTGAGGTGGGGGCTGGCACTGAAGCTTTCTTT
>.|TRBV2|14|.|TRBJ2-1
CARAEGGAYNEQFF
TGTGCCAGGGCTGAAGGGGGTGCCTACAATGAGCAGTTCTTC
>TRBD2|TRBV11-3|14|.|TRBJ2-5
CASTPGGDQETQYF
TGTGCCAGCACCCCGGGGGGGGATCAAGAGACCCAGTACTTC
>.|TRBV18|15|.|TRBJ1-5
CASSPRGVSHQPQHF
TGTGCCAGCTCACCGAGGGGCGTCTCCCATCAGCCCCAGCATTTT
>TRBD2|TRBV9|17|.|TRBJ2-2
CASSSPSGGPNTGELFF
TGTGCCAGCAGCTCCCCTAGCGGGGGGCCGAACACCGGGGAGCTGTTTTTT
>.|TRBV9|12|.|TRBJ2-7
CASSYRDYEQYF
TGTGCCAGCAGCTACAGGGACTACGAGCAGTACTTC
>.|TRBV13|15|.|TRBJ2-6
CASTHRQAGANVLTF
TGTGCCAGCACCCACCGACAGGCTGGGGCCAACGTCCTGACTTTC
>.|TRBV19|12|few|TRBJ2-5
CASRQAPEGQYF
TGTGCCAGTCGCCAGGCCCCGGAGGGCCAGTACTTC
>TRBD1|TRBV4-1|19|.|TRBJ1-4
CASSQDLGTGGAGNEKLFF
TGCGCCAGCAGCCAAGATCTTGGGACAGGGGGCGCCGGAAATGAAAAACTGTTTTTT
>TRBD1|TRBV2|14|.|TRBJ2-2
CASSGQGASGELFF
TGTGCCAGCAGTGGACAGGGGGCGTCCGGGGAGCTGTTTTTT
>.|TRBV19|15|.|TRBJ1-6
CASSPLWFWLSPLHF
TGTGCCAGTAGTCCCCTATGGTTTTGGCTATCACCCCTCCACTTT
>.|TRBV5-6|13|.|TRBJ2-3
CASSPQGFDTQYF
TGTGCCAGCAGCCCTCAGGGGTTCGATACGCAGTATTTT
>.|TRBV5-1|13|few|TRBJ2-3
CASSFSGTDTQYF
TGCGCCAGCAGCTTTTCAGGCACAGATACGCAGTATTTT
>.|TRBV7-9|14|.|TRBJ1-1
CASSSMVLNTEAFF
TGTGCCAGCAGCTCCATGGTCCTGAACACTGAAGCTTTCTTT
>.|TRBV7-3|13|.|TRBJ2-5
CASSRSSAETQYF
TGTGCCAGCAGCCGATCTAGCGCCGAGACCCAGTACTTC
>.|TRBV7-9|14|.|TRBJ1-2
CASSFVEMNYGYTF
TGTGCCAGCAGCTTTGTGGAGATGAACTATGGCTACACCTTC
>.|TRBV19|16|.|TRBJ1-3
CASSEEGLRSGNTIYF
TGTGCCAGTAGTGAAGAAGGTCTTCGCTCTGGAAACACCATATATTTT
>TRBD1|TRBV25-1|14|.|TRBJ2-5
CASSPRTGVETQYF
TGTGCCAGCAGTCCCCGGACAGGGGTAGAGACCCAGTACTTC
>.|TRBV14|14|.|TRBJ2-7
CASSHIGVSYEQYF
TGTGCCAGCAGCCACATCGGGGTTTCCTACGAGCAGTACTTC
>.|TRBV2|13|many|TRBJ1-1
CASSSDRDAEAFF
TGTGCCAGCAGTAGCGACCGGGACGCAGAAGCTTTCTTT
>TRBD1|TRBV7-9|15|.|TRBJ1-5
CASSRAGQLNQPQHF
TGTGCCAGCAGTCGAGCGGGACAGCTTAATCAGCCCCAGCATTTT
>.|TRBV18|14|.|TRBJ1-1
CASSPFGTGNEAFF
TGTGCCAGCTCACCGTTTGGGACGGGGAATGAAGCTTTCTTT
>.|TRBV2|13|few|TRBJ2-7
CASNVDRHYEQYF
TGTGCCAGTAACGTCGACAGGCACTACGAGCAGTACTTC
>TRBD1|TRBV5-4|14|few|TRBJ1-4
CASSLQGAVEKLFF
TGTGCCAGCAGCTTACAGGGGGCAGTTGAAAAACTGTTTTTT
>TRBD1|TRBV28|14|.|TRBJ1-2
CASSDRDRGHGYTF
TGTGCCAGCAGTGACAGGGACAGGGGGCATGGCTACACCTTC
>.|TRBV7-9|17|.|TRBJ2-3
CASRKQWGPTSTDTQYF
TGTGCCAGCAGGAAACAGTGGGGCCCCACTAGCACAGATACGCAGTATTTT
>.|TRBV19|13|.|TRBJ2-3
CALESLGTDTQYF
TGTGCCCTGGAGAGCCTAGGCACAGATACGCAGTATTTT
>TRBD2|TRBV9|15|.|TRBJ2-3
CASSELLAGVDTQYF
TGTGCCAGCAGCGAGCTACTAGCGGGGGTAGATACGCAGTATTTT
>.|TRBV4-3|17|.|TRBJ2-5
CASSQEAGPTYQETQYF
TGCGCCAGCAGCCAAGAAGCCGGACCTACGTACCAAGAGACCCAGTACTTC
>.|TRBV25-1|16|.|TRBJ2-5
CASTPGRQAYQETQYF
TGTGCCAGCACTCCCGGACGGCAGGCGTACCAAGAGACCCAGTACTTC
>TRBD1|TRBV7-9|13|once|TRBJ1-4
CASSSSGTGGLFF
TGTGCCAGCAGCTCGTCCGGGACAGGAGGTTTGTTTTTT
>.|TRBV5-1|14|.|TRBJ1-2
CASSLYDRNYGYTF
TGCGCCAGCAGCCTATATGACAGGAACTATGGCTACACCTTC
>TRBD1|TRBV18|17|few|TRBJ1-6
CASSPNSQGSFNSPLHF
TGTGCCAGCTCACCAAACTCACAGGGGTCCTTTAATTCACCCCTCCACTTT
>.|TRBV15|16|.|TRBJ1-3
CATSGGAGSSGNTIYF
TGTGCCACCAGTGGGGGGGCAGGGAGCTCTGGAAACACCATATATTTT
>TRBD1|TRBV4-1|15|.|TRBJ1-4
CASSQVTGYYEKLFF
TGCGCCAGCAGCCAAGTGACAGGGTACTATGAAAAACTGTTTTTT
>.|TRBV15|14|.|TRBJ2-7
CATSRAGGSYEQYF
TGTGCCACCAGCAGAGCCGGCGGCTCCTACGAGCAGTACTTC
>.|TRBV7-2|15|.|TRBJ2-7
CASTPGVGRPGEQYF
TGTGCCAGCACCCCAGGGGTGGGCAGGCCGGGGGAGCAGTACTTC
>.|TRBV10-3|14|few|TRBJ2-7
CAISDSSRRYEQYF
TGTGCCATCAGTGACTCAAGCCGGCGTTACGAGCAGTACTTC
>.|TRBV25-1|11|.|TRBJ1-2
CASSDGYGYTF
TGTGCCAGCAGTGATGGCTATGGCTACACCTTC
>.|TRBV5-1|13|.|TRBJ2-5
CATRGGVQETQYF
TGCGCCACTCGCGGAGGGGTCCAAGAGACCCAGTACTTC
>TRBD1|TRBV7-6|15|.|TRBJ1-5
CASSLQGAGNQPQHF
TGTGCCAGCAGCCTACAGGGGGCCGGCAATCAGCCCCAGCATTTT
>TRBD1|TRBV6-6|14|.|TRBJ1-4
CASSWGTANEKLFF
TGTGCCAGCAGTTGGGGGACAGCGAATGAAAAACTGTTTTTT
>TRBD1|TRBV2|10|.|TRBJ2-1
CASRRTGVFF
TGTGCCAGCAGGCGGACAGGGGTGTTCTTC
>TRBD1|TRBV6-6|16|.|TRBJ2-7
CASSYGDRDPSYEQYF
TGTGCCAGCAGTTACGGGGACAGGGACCCATCCTACGAGCAGTACTTC
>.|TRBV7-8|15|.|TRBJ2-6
CASSLFYSGANVLTF
TGTGCCAGCAGCCTTTTCTACTCTGGGGCCAACGTCCTGACTTTC
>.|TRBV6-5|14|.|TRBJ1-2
CASSYSTRDYGYTF
TGTGCCAGCAGTTACTCGACCAGGGACTATGGCTACACCTTC
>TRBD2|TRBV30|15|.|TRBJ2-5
CACNPREGIAETQYF
TGTGCCTGCAACCCAAGGGAGGGCATCGCGGAGACCCAGTACTTC
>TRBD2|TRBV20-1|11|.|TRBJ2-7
CSAGLVYEQYF
TGCAGTGCGGGACTAGTGTACGAGCAGTACTTC
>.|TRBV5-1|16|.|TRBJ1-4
CASRHNLLGGNEKLFF
TGCGCCAGCCGTCACAACCTTCTCGGGGGGAATGAAAAACTGTTTTTT
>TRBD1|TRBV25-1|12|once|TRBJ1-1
CASSPGTAEAFF
TGTGCCAGCAGTCCGGGGACAGCTGAAGCTTTCTTT
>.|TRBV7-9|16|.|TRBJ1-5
CASSAVEGQGNQPQHF
TGTGCCAGCAGCGCGGTGGAGGGGCAGGGCAATCAGCCCCAGCATTTT